The 26 T cell receptor beta chains presented below share a single source sample, sequenced in a study of tumor-infiltrating lymphocytes in localized non-small cell lung cancer. Repertoires were generated with immunoSEQ multiplex PCR, while TCRdb's copy carries only in-frame clones and drops some. Among some 21,000 clones listed, 80% were seen once. Sequencing used lung tumor tissue. These receptors all stem from a human donor with non-small cell lung cancer.

The chain uses TRBV2 and TRBJ1-5; the D is unclear. The CDR3 sequence is 15 residues long. The germline V gene has CDR1 SNHLY and CDR2 FYNNEI. V was trimmed by 3 bases and J by 2 bases, leaving 11 bases between them. The CDR3 DNA reads as TGTGCCAGCAGTGATGGTGTGTTGGGCAATCAGCCCCAGCATTTT. Its translation is CASSDGVLGNQPQHF. Combining the CDR3 with reference TRBV2 and TRBJ1-5 gives the whole variable domain EPEVTQTPSHQVTQMGQEVILRCVPISNHLYFYWYRQILGQKVEFLVSFYNNEISEKSEIFDDQFSVERPDGSNFTLKIRSTKLEDSAMYFCASSDGVLGNQPQHFGDGTRLSIL.

The chain is built from TRBV7-2 and TRBJ2-4; 11 bases line up with TRBD2. This CDR3 region has 14 residues. The germline V gene encodes CDR1 SGHTA and CDR2 FQGNSA. V lost 5 bases, J lost 5 bases, and 2 bases stayed unmatched. CDR3 nucleotide sequence: TGTGCCAGCAGCCCGGGACTAGCGGAAAACATTCAGTACTTC. It codes for CASSPGLAENIQYF.

The chain joins TRBV7-2 to TRBJ1-6; the D is unclear. The germline V gene encodes CDR1 SGHTA and CDR2 FQGNSA. V was pared by 3 bases and J by 8 bases, with 11 bases between. CDR3 size: 14 residues. CDR3 sequence: CASSFYGRDSPLHF. For the CDR3, the DNA is TGTGCCAGCAGCTTTTATGGGAGGGATTCACCCCTCCACTTT.

The rearrangement uses TRBV7-2 and TRBJ1-2, with 12 bases aligning to TRBD1. The J segment lost 10 bases and the V segment lost 5 bases, leaving 11 bases of the junction unmatched. The CDR3 has 15 amino acids. Looked up from germline, CDR1 is SGHTA and CDR2 is FQGNSA. The CDR3 sequence: CASSPGGGDRGPYTF. CDR3 in DNA: TGTGCCAGCAGCCCAGGGGGCGGGGACAGGGGGCCCTACACCTTC. Based on the CDR3 plus reference TRBV7-2 and TRBJ1-2, the full variable domain is GAGVSQSPSNKVTEKGKDVELRCDPISGHTALYWYRQSLGQGLEFLIYFQGNSAPDKSGLPSDRFSAERTGGSVSTLTIQRTQQEDSAVYLCASSPGGGDRGPYTFGSGTRLTVV.

This chain links TRBV27 with TRBJ2-5; D might be TRBD1 (5 bases). V dropped 0 bases and J dropped 3 bases, with 5 bases sitting between them. Germline V gene sequence: CDR1 MNHEY, CDR2 SMNVEV (reference sequence). This CDR3 has 13 amino acids. CDR3 sequence: CASSLSGEETQYF. In DNA form, the CDR3 reads TGTGCCAGCAGTTTATCAGGGGAAGAGACCCAGTACTTC.

Here the CDR3 DNA reads TGTGCCAGCAGGTCCGAGGGATTGTGGGGAAACACCATATATTTT. Translation gives CASRSEGLWGNTIYF. The chain links TRBV2 to TRBJ1-3; D is ambiguous. V was cut by 6 bases and J by 4 bases, with 16 bases left in between. The CDR3 spans 15 residues. Germline values: CDR1 SNHLY, CDR2 FYNNEI. The full variable domain, with the rest looked up from reference TRBV2 and TRBJ1-3, is EPEVTQTPSHQVTQMGQEVILRCVPISNHLYFYWYRQILGQKVEFLVSFYNNEISEKSEIFDDQFSVERPDGSNFTLKIRSTKLEDSAMYFCASRSEGLWGNTIYFGEGSWLTVV.

This chain connects TRBV4-2 to TRBJ2-3; 11 bases fit TRBD2. CDR1 LGHNA and CDR2 YNFKEQ come from the germline V gene. Losses at the gene ends were 4 bases for V and 6 bases for J; bases not matched to a gene: 12. The CDR3 consists of 17 residues. The CDR3 DNA reads as TGTGCCAGCAGCCCCGCCGGGACTAGCGGCCGGGGGGATACGCAGTATTTT. Translation gives CASSPAGTSGRGDTQYF.

The chain couples TRBV7-9 to TRBJ2-3; 7 bases line up with TRBD2. V was clipped by 0 bases and J by 0 bases; unmatched bases: 0. The CDR3 spans 15 residues. The germline gives CDR1 SEHNR, CDR2 FQNEAQ (reference sequence). The CDR3 DNA sequence: TGTGCCAGCAGCTTAGCTAGCGGGAGCACAGATACGCAGTATTTT. This codes for CASSLASGSTDTQYF.

The CDR3: CASSVELATYNEQFF. For the CDR3, the DNA is TGTGCCAGCAGCGTAGAACTAGCGACATACAATGAGCAGTTCTTC. V gene TRBV9 combines with J gene TRBJ2-1, with TRBD2 matching 7 bases. The CDR3 runs 15 residues. The germline gives CDR1 SGDLS, CDR2 YYNGEE. V gave up 0 bases and J gave up 4 bases; unmatched junction bases: 4.

The chain carries TRBV18 and TRBJ1-4; D might be TRBD1 (6 bases). V lost 3 bases and J lost 3, with 11 bases in between. The CDR3 consists of 15 residues. Germline values: CDR1 KGHSH, CDR2 LQKENI. The CDR3 loop reads CASSPNRAPNEKLFF. The CDR3 nucleotides are TGTGCCAGCTCACCGAACAGGGCCCCTAATGAAAAACTGTTTTTT. Based on the CDR3 plus reference TRBV18 and TRBJ1-4, the full variable domain is NAGVMQNPRHLVRRRGQEARLRCSPMKGHSHVYWYRQLPEEGLKFMVYLQKENIIDESGMPKERFSAEFPKEGPSILRIQQVVRGDSAAYFCASSPNRAPNEKLFFGSGTQLSVL.

The V call is TRBV5-6, the J call TRBJ2-1; 13 nucleotides agree with TRBD2. Germline CDR1 is SGHDT and CDR2 is YYEEEE. The junction had 5 bases not matched to a gene; V was cut back by 4 bases and J by 10 bases. The CDR3 spans 14 residues. CDR3 bases: TGTGCCAGCAGCCCCAGACTAGCGGGAGGCGAGCAGTTCTTC. The encoded protein is CASSPRLAGGEQFF.

This sequence joins TRBV10-3 and TRBJ2-7, with 7 nucleotides matching TRBD1. V was clipped by 10 bases and J by 0 bases; unmatched bases: 9. Germline V gene sequence: CDR1 ENHRY, CDR2 SYGVKD. The CDR3 has 14 residues. The chain's CDR3 is CATRETGTSYEQYF. The DNA for the CDR3 is TGTGCCACCAGGGAGACAGGGACCTCCTACGAGCAGTACTTC.

A single count supports this clone. This chain links TRBV18 with TRBJ1-1; 7 positions agree with TRBD1. CDR1 and CDR2 (germline): KGHSH, LQKENI. The length of the CDR3 is 15 residues. V lost 6 bases to trimming and J lost 0 bases; unmatched junction nucleotides: 7. CDR3: CASSQGGVLNTEAFF. The CDR3 DNA reads TGTGCCAGCTCGCAGGGGGGCGTTCTGAACACTGAAGCTTTCTTT.

J is TRBJ1-3 and V is TRBV2; 7 positions match TRBD1. Germline V gives CDR1 SNHLY, CDR2 FYNNEI. The CDR3 totals 15 residues. The V gene end was trimmed by 5 bases and the J gene end by 2 bases; junction bases not matched to a gene: 6. The chain's CDR3 is CASSFQGEAGNTIYF. CDR3 DNA sequence: TGTGCCAGCAGTTTTCAGGGGGAGGCTGGAAACACCATATATTTT. Full variable domain (rest looked up from reference TRBV2 and TRBJ1-3): EPEVTQTPSHQVTQMGQEVILRCVPISNHLYFYWYRQILGQKVEFLVSFYNNEISEKSEIFDDQFSVERPDGSNFTLKIRSTKLEDSAMYFCASSFQGEAGNTIYFGEGSWLTVV.

In its sample, this clone ranks as large. The V gene is TRBV7-9, the J gene TRBJ2-5; D unresolved. V was clipped by 5 bases and J by 6 bases, with 19 bases between them. Germline V gene sequence: CDR1 SEHNR, CDR2 FQNEAQ (reference sequence). The CDR3 runs to 15 residues. CDR3 DNA sequence: TGTGCCAGCAGCCCCACCGCAGCGCAAGCACAGACCCAGTACTTC. It specifies CASSPTAAQAQTQYF.

The chain combines TRBV28 with TRBJ1-2; no clear D. The CDR3 is 14 amino acids. Germline V CDR1 and CDR2: MDHEN, SYDVKM. The V gene lost 7 bases and the J gene lost 0 bases, with 12 bases spanning the gap. As DNA, the CDR3 is TGTGCCAGCACGTCCGGGGTCACTAACTATGGCTACACCTTC. Translating gives CASTSGVTNYGYTF.

The chain is built from TRBV10-3 and TRBJ2-1; D is unclear. The V end lost 4 bases, the J end lost 8 bases, and 15 bases lay between the germline ends. CDR3 length: 14 residues. In germline, CDR1 is ENHRY, CDR2 SYGVKD. In nucleotides, the CDR3 is TGTGCCATCAGTGCGATAGGGATGATCGATGAGCAGTTCTTC. This sequence encodes CAISAIGMIDEQFF.

The V gene is TRBV6-6, the J gene TRBJ1-1; D unresolved. Trimming removed 8 bases at V and 0 bases at J, with 13 bases between. The CDR3 runs to 14 residues. The germline V gene encodes CDR1 MNHNY and CDR2 SVGAGI (reference sequence). Written as DNA, the CDR3 is TGTGCCAGCTACTCAGCAGGCCTGAACACTGAAGCTTTCTTT. This codes for CASYSAGLNTEAFF.

The chain employs TRBV28 and TRBJ2-7, with TRBD2 identical over 12 bases. J lost 0 bases, V lost 6 bases, and 6 bases had no gene match. Germline lookup yields CDR1 MDHEN and CDR2 SYDVKM. CDR3 length: 16 amino acids. The CDR3 DNA follows: TGTGCCAGCAGACTAGCGGGAGGTATGGGCTCCTACGAGCAGTACTTC. Translating it yields CASRLAGGMGSYEQYF.

This clone was found once. V and J are TRBV6-1 and TRBJ2-2, with 10 bases matching TRBD2. The CDR3 is 15 amino acids. Trimming at V came to 10 bases and at J to 4 bases, leaving 9 bases not matched to a gene. Germline CDR1 reads MNHNS; CDR2 reads SASEGT. The CDR3 sequence is CATREREGFTGELFF. Written as DNA, the CDR3 is TGTGCCACCAGGGAGCGGGAGGGTTTCACCGGGGAGCTGTTTTTT.

The chain recombines TRBV14 with TRBJ1-2; TRBD1 is a possible D gene (5 bases). Trimming stripped 0 bases from V and 8 bases from J, with 22 bases between. The CDR3 runs to 17 residues. Germline CDR1 and CDR2: SGHDN and FVKESK. The CDR3 region is CASSQDPRGRQPGGYTF. The CDR3, as DNA: TGTGCCAGCAGCCAAGATCCACGGGGGAGGCAACCAGGGGGCTACACCTTC.

J is TRBJ2-3 and V is TRBV30, with D possibly matching TRBD1 (5 bases). CDR3 length: 15 residues. Per germline, CDR1 GTSNPN and CDR2 SVGIG (reference sequence). Trimming removed 1 base at V and 0 bases at J, with 11 bases between. DNA of the CDR3: TGTGCCTGGAGTGAGGGGATACCTAGCACAGATACGCAGTATTTT. This codes for CAWSEGIPSTDTQYF.

The chain recombines TRBV5-4 with TRBJ2-6; no clear D gene. CDR3 length: 16 amino acids. Germline CDR1 and CDR2: SGHNT and YYREEE (reference sequence). Between the trimmed V and J ends, which lost 0 bases and 5 bases, there was a span of 12 bases. The CDR3 protein is CASSLGEEYRANVLTF. The CDR3 DNA is TGTGCCAGCAGCTTGGGTGAGGAGTATAGGGCCAACGTCCTGACTTTC.

This sequence joins TRBV19 and TRBJ1-2, with TRBD1 as a possible D gene (5 bases). In germline, CDR1 is LNHDA, CDR2 SQIVND (reference sequence). The V end was cut by 5 bases, the J end by 0 bases, with 7 bases between. This CDR3 is 13 amino acids long. The CDR3 spells CASSGASNYGYTF. In DNA form, the CDR3 reads TGTGCCAGTAGTGGGGCCTCTAACTATGGCTACACCTTC.

This chain joins TRBV30 and TRBJ2-3; D remains ambiguous. Germline V CDR1 and CDR2: GTSNPN, SVGIG (reference sequence). The CDR3 is made up of 12 amino acids. V lost 4 bases and J lost 2, with 7 bases in between. This CDR3 is CAWTPSTDTQYF. CDR3 sequence (DNA): TGTGCCTGGACACCGTCCACAGATACGCAGTATTTT.

The V call is TRBV9, the J call TRBJ2-1; TRBD2 agrees at 8 bases. V was pared by 0 bases and J by 7 bases, with 9 bases of the junction left unmatched. The CDR3 runs to 16 residues. In germline, CDR1 is SGDLS, CDR2 YYNGEE. Here the CDR3 reads CASSVVPSGSGNEQFF. CDR3 DNA sequence: TGTGCCAGCAGCGTAGTGCCGAGCGGGAGCGGTAATGAGCAGTTCTTC.